This is a list of T cell receptor beta chains from one sample in a study of blood T cell repertoires in COVID-19. TCRdb's copy holds only in-frame clones and misses some; the assay was immunoSEQ multiplex PCR. The table lists over 80,000 clones, around 74% of them singletons. Input material: peripheral blood. Receptor source: a man aged 65-85 years with COVID-19, enrolled during active disease. CDR3s include the opening cysteine and the closing phenylalanine or tryptophan. D genes are given only for firm matches. Some rows have no size entry. The others give once, few or many, or a class for an expanded clone.

CDR3aa: CASSVTGGNQPQHF
CDR3nt: TGTGCCAGCAGCGTGACAGGGGGCAATCAGCCCCAGCATTTT
v_gene: TRBV9
abundance: -
d_gene: TRBD1
j_gene: TRBJ1-5

CDR3aa: CASSFTGNYGYTF
CDR3nt: TGTGCCAGCAGTTTCACAGGGAACTATGGCTACACCTTC
v_gene: TRBV12-3/TRBV12-4
abundance: -
d_gene: -
j_gene: TRBJ1-2

CDR3aa: CASSYDILYEQYF
CDR3nt: TGTGCCAGCAGTTACGACATTCTCTACGAGCAGTACTTC
v_gene: TRBV6-5
abundance: -
d_gene: -
j_gene: TRBJ2-7

CDR3aa: CASNGGVEKNIQYF
CDR3nt: TGTGCCAGTAACGGGGGGGTAGAGAAAAACATTCAGTACTTC
v_gene: TRBV19
abundance: -
d_gene: TRBD2
j_gene: TRBJ2-4

CDR3aa: CASSYSVMNTEAFF
CDR3nt: TGTGCCAGCAGTTACAGCGTCATGAACACTGAAGCTTTCTTT
v_gene: TRBV6-5
abundance: few
d_gene: -
j_gene: TRBJ1-1

CDR3aa: CATSRSGEGNQPQHF
CDR3nt: TGTGCCACCAGCAGATCTGGGGAGGGGAATCAGCCCCAGCATTTT
v_gene: TRBV15
abundance: -
d_gene: -
j_gene: TRBJ1-5

CDR3aa: CASRTPGLTTGELFF
CDR3nt: TGTGCCAGCAGAACCCCGGGACTTACCACCGGGGAGCTGTTTTTT
v_gene: TRBV3-1/TRBV3-2
abundance: -
d_gene: -
j_gene: TRBJ2-2

CDR3aa: CASSYTTTTDTQYF
CDR3nt: TGTGCCAGCAGCTACACAACCACCACAGATACGCAGTATTTT
v_gene: TRBV7-9
abundance: -
d_gene: -
j_gene: TRBJ2-3

CDR3aa: CASSLARQGGADTQYF
CDR3nt: TGTGCCAGCAGCTTAGCGAGACAGGGGGGAGCAGATACGCAGTATTTT
v_gene: TRBV7-2
abundance: -
d_gene: TRBD1
j_gene: TRBJ2-3

CDR3aa: CASSSGDRGASPLHF
CDR3nt: TGCGCCAGCAGCTCGGGGGACAGGGGGGCTTCACCCCTCCACTTT
v_gene: TRBV5-1
abundance: -
d_gene: TRBD1
j_gene: TRBJ1-6

CDR3aa: CASSQEETVGWQGAYEQYF
CDR3nt: TGTGCCAGCAGCCAAGAGGAAACCGTTGGCTGGCAGGGGGCTTACGAGCAGTACTTC
v_gene: TRBV4-2
abundance: few
d_gene: TRBD1
j_gene: TRBJ2-7

CDR3aa: CASSKTLGLGSNEQFF
CDR3nt: TGTGCCAGCAGCAAAACCCTGGGACTAGGGTCGAATGAGCAGTTCTTC
v_gene: TRBV5-4
abundance: -
d_gene: TRBD2
j_gene: TRBJ2-1

CDR3aa: CASSIATGFEQFF
CDR3nt: TGTGCCAGTAGTATAGCCACAGGGTTTGAGCAGTTCTTC
v_gene: TRBV19
abundance: few
d_gene: -
j_gene: TRBJ2-1

CDR3aa: CASNSFGHYEQYF
CDR3nt: TGTGCCAGCAACTCATTCGGACACTACGAGCAGTACTTC
v_gene: TRBV2
abundance: -
d_gene: -
j_gene: TRBJ2-7

CDR3aa: CASSPGTMGQGGEKLFF
CDR3nt: TGTGCCAGCAGCCCCGGTACTATGGGGCAGGGAGGGGAAAAACTGTTTTTT
v_gene: TRBV7-8
abundance: -
d_gene: -
j_gene: TRBJ1-4

CDR3aa: CASSSGIMLAEAFF
CDR3nt: TGCGCCAGCAGCTCGGGAATTATGCTCGCTGAAGCTTTCTTT
v_gene: TRBV5-1
abundance: few
d_gene: -
j_gene: TRBJ1-1

CDR3aa: CASSSSTETNEKLFF
CDR3nt: TGTGCCAGCAGTTCCTCGACAGAAACTAATGAAAAACTGTTTTTT
v_gene: TRBV28
abundance: -
d_gene: -
j_gene: TRBJ1-4

CDR3aa: CASSFRSLEAFF
CDR3nt: TGTGCCAGCAGCTTTAGGAGCCTCGAAGCTTTCTTT
v_gene: TRBV7-9
abundance: -
d_gene: -
j_gene: TRBJ1-1

CDR3aa: CASSLGLLNYGYTF
CDR3nt: TGTGCCAGCAGTTTGGGACTGTTGAACTATGGCTACACCTTC
v_gene: TRBV28
abundance: -
d_gene: -
j_gene: TRBJ1-2

CDR3aa: CAWAGERRNSGNTIYF
CDR3nt: TGTGCCTGGGCAGGGGAGCGGCGTAATTCGGGAAACACCATATATTTT
v_gene: TRBV30
abundance: -
d_gene: -
j_gene: TRBJ1-3

CDR3aa: CASTLSASGSYNEQFF
CDR3nt: TGTGCCAGCACCCTATCGGCTAGCGGGAGCTACAATGAGCAGTTCTTC
v_gene: TRBV7-3
abundance: -
d_gene: TRBD2
j_gene: TRBJ2-1

CDR3aa: CATSRRWDSEQYF
CDR3nt: TGTGCCACCAGCAGACGGTGGGACTCCGAGCAGTACTTC
v_gene: TRBV15
abundance: many
d_gene: -
j_gene: TRBJ2-7

CDR3aa: CASSQSWSSETSTDTQYF
CDR3nt: TGCGCCAGCAGTCAATCTTGGTCTAGCGAGACTAGCACAGATACGCAGTATTTT
v_gene: TRBV23-1
abundance: -
d_gene: -
j_gene: TRBJ2-3

CDR3aa: CASSYSEEKLFF
CDR3nt: TGTGCCAGCAGTTACTCGGAGGAAAAACTGTTTTTT
v_gene: TRBV6-2/TRBV6-3
abundance: -
d_gene: -
j_gene: TRBJ1-4

CDR3aa: CASSPGEGGYTF
CDR3nt: TGTGCCAGCAGTCCGGGGGAGGGAGGCTACACCTTC
v_gene: TRBV7-3
abundance: -
d_gene: -
j_gene: TRBJ1-2

CDR3aa: CSVTQQVSNTEAFF
CDR3nt: TGCAGCGTGACACAACAGGTATCGAACACTGAAGCTTTCTTT
v_gene: TRBV29-1
abundance: -
d_gene: -
j_gene: TRBJ1-1

CDR3aa: CAWSGKPGQGYNQPQHF
CDR3nt: TGTGCCTGGAGCGGAAAACCGGGACAGGGCTACAATCAGCCCCAGCATTTT
v_gene: TRBV30
abundance: -
d_gene: TRBD1
j_gene: TRBJ1-5

CDR3aa: CASSQATGGNEKLFF
CDR3nt: TGTGCCAGCAGCCAAGCGACGGGGGGGAATGAAAAACTGTTTTTT
v_gene: TRBV3-1/TRBV3-2
abundance: -
d_gene: -
j_gene: TRBJ1-4

CDR3aa: CSVGQGNQPQHF
CDR3nt: TGCAGCGTTGGACAGGGAAATCAGCCCCAGCATTTT
v_gene: TRBV29-1
abundance: few
d_gene: TRBD1
j_gene: TRBJ1-5

CDR3aa: CASSLGAGVSGETQYF
CDR3nt: TGTGCCAGCAGTTTAGGGGCAGGGGTATCGGGAGAGACCCAGTACTTC
v_gene: TRBV28
abundance: -
d_gene: -
j_gene: TRBJ2-5

CDR3aa: CASSGGQPTGELFF
CDR3nt: TGTGCCAGCAGTGGTGGACAGCCGACCGGGGAGCTGTTTTTT
v_gene: TRBV6-4
abundance: -
d_gene: -
j_gene: TRBJ2-2

CDR3aa: CASSPTSGTYNEQFF
CDR3nt: TGTGCCAGCAGCCCTACTAGCGGGACCTACAATGAGCAGTTCTTC
v_gene: TRBV3-1/TRBV3-2
abundance: once
d_gene: TRBD2
j_gene: TRBJ2-1

CDR3aa: CASREGGGGTEAFF
CDR3nt: TGTGCCAGCAGAGAGGGCGGGGGAGGGACTGAAGCTTTCTTT
v_gene: TRBV6-5
abundance: -
d_gene: -
j_gene: TRBJ1-1

CDR3aa: CASSQLQPPYGYTF
CDR3nt: TGTGCCAGCAGCCAATTACAGCCTCCGTATGGCTACACCTTC
v_gene: TRBV14
abundance: -
d_gene: -
j_gene: TRBJ1-2

CDR3aa: CASSFAGGAGANVLTF
CDR3nt: TGTGCCAGCAGCTTCGCCGGCGGAGCTGGGGCCAACGTCCTGACTTTC
v_gene: TRBV7-6
abundance: once
d_gene: -
j_gene: TRBJ2-6

CDR3aa: CSVGGGAYEQYF
CDR3nt: TGCAGCGTTGGGGGGGGCGCGTACGAGCAGTACTTC
v_gene: TRBV29-1
abundance: few
d_gene: -
j_gene: TRBJ2-7

CDR3aa: CASSLFSGANVLTF
CDR3nt: TGTGCCAGCAGTTTATTCTCCGGGGCCAACGTCCTGACTTTC
v_gene: TRBV27
abundance: -
d_gene: -
j_gene: TRBJ2-6

CDR3aa: CAWRGLAGVRQYF
CDR3nt: TGTGCCTGGCGGGGACTAGCGGGAGTGAGGCAGTACTTC
v_gene: TRBV30
abundance: few
d_gene: TRBD2
j_gene: TRBJ2-7

CDR3aa: CASSLGPGYTF
CDR3nt: TGTGCCAGCAGCCTTGGGCCCGGCTACACCTTC
v_gene: TRBV28
abundance: -
d_gene: -
j_gene: TRBJ1-2

CDR3aa: CASSFFGGGNTEAFF
CDR3nt: TGTGCCAGCAGTTTTTTTGGGGGCGGCAACACTGAAGCTTTCTTT
v_gene: TRBV28
abundance: -
d_gene: -
j_gene: TRBJ1-1

CDR3aa: CASSRTSDGDTQYF
CDR3nt: TGTGCCAGCAGCCGTACTAGCGATGGAGATACGCAGTATTTT
v_gene: TRBV7-3
abundance: -
d_gene: TRBD2
j_gene: TRBJ2-3

CDR3aa: CASSLSGPSNTEAFF
CDR3nt: TGTGCCAGCAGCTTGTCAGGGCCTTCTAACACTGAAGCTTTCTTT
v_gene: TRBV5-4
abundance: once
d_gene: -
j_gene: TRBJ1-1

CDR3aa: CASSPGQGIYEQYF
CDR3nt: TGCGCCAGCAGCCCGGGACAGGGGATATACGAGCAGTACTTC
v_gene: TRBV5-1
abundance: few
d_gene: TRBD1
j_gene: TRBJ2-7

CDR3aa: CASSVEGVYNEQFF
CDR3nt: TGTGCCAGCAGCGTAGAGGGGGTCTACAATGAGCAGTTCTTC
v_gene: TRBV9
abundance: -
d_gene: -
j_gene: TRBJ2-1

CDR3aa: CASSPGGQETQYF
CDR3nt: TGTGCCAGCAGCCCGGGAGGTCAAGAGACCCAGTACTTC
v_gene: TRBV7-3
abundance: once
d_gene: TRBD2
j_gene: TRBJ2-5

CDR3aa: CASSLLRVTGELFF
CDR3nt: TGTGCCAGCAGCTTACTCCGGGTGACCGGGGAGCTGTTTTTT
v_gene: TRBV11-2
abundance: -
d_gene: -
j_gene: TRBJ2-2

CDR3aa: CASSLRQGGYEQYF
CDR3nt: TGCGCCAGCAGCCTACGACAGGGTGGCTACGAGCAGTACTTC
v_gene: TRBV4-1
abundance: -
d_gene: TRBD1
j_gene: TRBJ2-7

CDR3aa: CAIRWGTSAADTQYF
CDR3nt: TGTGCCATCAGGTGGGGGACTAGCGCAGCAGATACGCAGTATTTT
v_gene: TRBV10-3
abundance: -
d_gene: TRBD2
j_gene: TRBJ2-3

CDR3aa: CASSGPDETQYF
CDR3nt: TGTGCCAGTAGTGGGCCCGACGAGACCCAGTACTTC
v_gene: TRBV19
abundance: -
d_gene: -
j_gene: TRBJ2-5

CDR3aa: CASVAGGPGNEQFF
CDR3nt: TGTGCCAGCGTAGCGGGAGGGCCCGGGAATGAGCAGTTCTTC
v_gene: TRBV28
abundance: -
d_gene: TRBD2
j_gene: TRBJ2-1